Listed here is a single T cell receptor beta chain. Some clones are missing from TCRdb's copy, which holds only in-frame ones; the method was immunoSEQ multiplex PCR. The sample lists fewer than 250,000 clones; approximately 90% were seen once. The data stem from a study of blood T cell repertoires in COVID-19. This receptor was obtained from a man younger than 45 who had recovered from COVID-19. Sequenced sample: PBMCs or T cells enriched from blood (not recorded which).

The CDR3 region has the DNA TGCAGCGTTGACCTCCAAGGGACTTCCAGCTCCTACGAGCAGTACTTC. Translating it yields CSVDLQGTSSSYEQYF. This chain links TRBV29-1 with TRBJ2-7; maybe TRBD2 (6 bases). CDR1 and CDR2 from the germline V gene are SQVTM and ANQGSEA. The CDR3 extends over 16 amino acids. The V gene lost 3 bases and the J gene lost 0 bases, with 18 bases spanning the gap.